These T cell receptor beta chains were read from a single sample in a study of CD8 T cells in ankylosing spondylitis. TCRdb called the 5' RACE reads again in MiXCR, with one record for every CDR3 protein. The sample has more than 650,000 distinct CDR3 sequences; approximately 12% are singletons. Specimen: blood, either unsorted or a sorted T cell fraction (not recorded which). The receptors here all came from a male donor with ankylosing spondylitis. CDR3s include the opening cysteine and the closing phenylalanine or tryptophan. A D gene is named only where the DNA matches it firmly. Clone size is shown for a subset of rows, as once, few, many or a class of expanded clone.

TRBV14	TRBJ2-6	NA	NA	TGTGCCAGCAGCCAAGAGGGCAGGGTTTATCGCTCTGGGGCCAACGTCCTGACTTTC	CASSQEGRVYRSGANVLTF
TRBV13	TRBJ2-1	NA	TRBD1	TGTGCCAGCAGCTTACGGACAGGGGGAAAAGTTTCGGAGCAGTTCTTC	CASSLRTGGKVSEQFF
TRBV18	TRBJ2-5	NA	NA	TGTGCCAGCTCTTGGGACAAACAAGGGACCCAGTACTTC	CASSWDKQGTQYF
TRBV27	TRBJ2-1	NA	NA	TGTGCCAGCAGTTTAAGTGGCAGAACTTACAATGAGCAGTTCTTC	CASSLSGRTYNEQFF
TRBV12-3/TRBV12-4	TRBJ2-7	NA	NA	TGTGCCAGCAGTTTAGCGTGGGGTACCTACGAGCAGTACTTC	CASSLAWGTYEQYF
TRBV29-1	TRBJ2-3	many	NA	TGCAGCGTTGGAGATTCCGAGAGGGCCAGGAGCACAGATACGCAGTATTTT	CSVGDSERARSTDTQYF
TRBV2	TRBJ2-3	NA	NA	TGTGCCAGCAGTCCAGTTATGGATACGCAGTATTTT	CASSPVMDTQYF
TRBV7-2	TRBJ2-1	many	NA	TGTGCCAGCAGCTTAGAAGGGGCCCCTCTTTTTGAGCAGTTCTTC	CASSLEGAPLFEQFF
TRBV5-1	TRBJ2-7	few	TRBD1	TGCGCCAGCAGCAACGGACAGGGGTTCAACGAGCAGTACTTC	CASSNGQGFNEQYF
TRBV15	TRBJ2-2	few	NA	TGTGCCACCAGCAGAGATTATAACTTTGACACCGGGGAGCTGTTTTTT	CATSRDYNFDTGELFF
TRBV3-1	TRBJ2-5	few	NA	TGTGCCAGCAGCCGGGGACTCGATAGACTACAAGAGACCCAGTACTTC	CASSRGLDRLQETQYF
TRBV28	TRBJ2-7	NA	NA	TGTGCCAGCAGTGGCGGCCGGGGCTGGGAGTCTATCTACGAGCAGTACTTC	CASSGGRGWESIYEQYF
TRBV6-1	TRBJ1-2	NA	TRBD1	TGTGCCAGCAGCACGACAGGGGGTCAGTATGGCTACACCTTC	CASSTTGGQYGYTF
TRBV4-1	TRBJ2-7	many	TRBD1	TGCGCCAGCAGCCAGGAAAACAGGGGCCGTACGGGAGAGCAGTACTTC	CASSQENRGRTGEQYF
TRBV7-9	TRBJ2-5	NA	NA	TGTGCCAGCAGCTCCCGACTAGGTTCCGAGACCCAGTACTTC	CASSSRLGSETQYF
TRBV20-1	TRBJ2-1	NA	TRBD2	TGCAGTGCTAGAGATAGGACTAGCGGGAGGGCGCTAAATGAGCAGTTCTTC	CSARDRTSGRALNEQFF
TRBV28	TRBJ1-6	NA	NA	TGTGCCAGCACCCCGACTGGCACCTATAATTCACCCCTCCACTTT	CASTPTGTYNSPLHF
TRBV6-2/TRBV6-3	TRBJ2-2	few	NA	TGTGCCAGCAGTTACTTCGGGGAGCTGTTTTTT	CASSYFGELFF
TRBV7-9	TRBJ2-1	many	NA	TGTGCCAGCAGCGGCTCCTACAATGAGCAGTTCTTC	CASSGSYNEQFF
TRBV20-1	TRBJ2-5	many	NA	TGCAGTGCTACGTTTGGGTCCGGCGCGGAGACCCAGTACTTC	CSATFGSGAETQYF
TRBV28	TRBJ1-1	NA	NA	TGTGCCAGCAGTTTGGACTTTTACACTGAAGCTTTCTTT	CASSLDFYTEAFF
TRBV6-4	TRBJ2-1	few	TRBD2	TGTGCCAGCAGTGGTACAGGACTAGCGGGCCTTTCGGATGAGCAGTTCTTC	CASSGTGLAGLSDEQFF
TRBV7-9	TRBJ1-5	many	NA	TGTGCCAGCAGCTTAGCTAATCAGCCCCAGCATTTT	CASSLANQPQHF
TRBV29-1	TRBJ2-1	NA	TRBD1	TGCAGCGCCGAGACAGGGGTGAGGGAGCAGTTCTTC	CSAETGVREQFF
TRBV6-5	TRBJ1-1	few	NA	TGTGCCAGCAGTAACCGACAAGCCCAAGCTTTCTTT	CASSNRQAQAFF
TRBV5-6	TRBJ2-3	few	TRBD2	TGTGCCAGCAACATAGCGGGGAAAATCACAGATACGCAGTATTTT	CASNIAGKITDTQYF
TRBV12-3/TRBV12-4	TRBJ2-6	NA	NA	TGTGCCAGCAGTTTTGGGCCGGCTCGAACTGGGGCCAACGTCCTGACTTTC	CASSFGPARTGANVLTF
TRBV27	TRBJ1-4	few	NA	TGTGCCAGCAGCCCGGGACTTAAACTGTTTTTT	CASSPGLKLFF
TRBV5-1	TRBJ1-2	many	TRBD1	TGCGCCAGCAGCTTTCAGGGGGCGGATGACTATGGCTACACCTTC	CASSFQGADDYGYTF
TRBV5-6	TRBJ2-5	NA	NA	TGTGCCAGCAGCTTGAACCGTTTTCTATCCCAAGAGACCCAGTACTTC	CASSLNRFLSQETQYF
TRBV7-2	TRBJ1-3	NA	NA	TGTGCCAGCAGCTTCTCAACCACCTCCCCGGGCACCATATATTTT	CASSFSTTSPGTIYF
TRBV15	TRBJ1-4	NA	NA	TGTGCCACCATGAGGGCAACTAATGAAAAACTGTTTTTT	CATMRATNEKLFF
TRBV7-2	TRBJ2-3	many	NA	TGTGCCAGCAGCCCCGGACAAACTACAGATACGCAGTATTTT	CASSPGQTTDTQYF
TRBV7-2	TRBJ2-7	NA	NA	TGTGCCAGCATGCAGCCCGGGGGCAGGGACTACGAGCAGTACTTC	CASMQPGGRDYEQYF
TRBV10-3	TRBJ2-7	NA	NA	TGTGCCATCAGTGATGGTCAGGACGAGCAGTACTTC	CAISDGQDEQYF
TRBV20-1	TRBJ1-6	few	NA	TGCAGTGCTGGAGCTGGGGCAGGTTCACCCCTCCACTTT	CSAGAGAGSPLHF
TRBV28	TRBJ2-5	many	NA	TGTGCCAGCAGGCGGACGTACCTAGAGACCCAGTACTTC	CASRRTYLETQYF
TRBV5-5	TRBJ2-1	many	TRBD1	TGTGCCAGCAGCGAAACCGGGACAGGGATTTATGAGCAGTTCTTC	CASSETGTGIYEQFF
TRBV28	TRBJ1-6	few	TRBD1	TGTGCCACCGATTCACCGGGACAGGGAGGTTCACCCCTCCACTTT	CATDSPGQGGSPLHF
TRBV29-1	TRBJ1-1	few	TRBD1	TGCAGCGCCTGGCCGGGACAGTTCCACACTGAAGCTTTCTTT	CSAWPGQFHTEAFF
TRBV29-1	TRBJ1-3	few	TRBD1	TGCAGCGTCGGGACAGGGGGTTATGGAAACACCATATATTTT	CSVGTGGYGNTIYF
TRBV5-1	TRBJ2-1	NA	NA	TGCGCCAGCAGCTTGTATTTAAACAATGAGCAGTTCTTC	CASSLYLNNEQFF
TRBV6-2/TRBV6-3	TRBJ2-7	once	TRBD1	TGTGCCAGCAGTAAGACAGGGATCGAGCAGTACTTC	CASSKTGIEQYF
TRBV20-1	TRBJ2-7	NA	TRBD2	TGCAGTGCTAGAGATTCTAGCGGGAGCTGGTACGAGCAGTACTTC	CSARDSSGSWYEQYF
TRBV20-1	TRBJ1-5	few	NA	TGCAGTGCTCAGCAGGCTTATAGCAATCAGCCCCAGCATTTT	CSAQQAYSNQPQHF
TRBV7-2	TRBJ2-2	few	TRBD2	TGTGCCAGCAGCTTAAAGGGAGGGAGCACCGGGGAGCTGTTTTTT	CASSLKGGSTGELFF
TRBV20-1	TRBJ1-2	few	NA	TGCAGTGCGCCGACAGGTGCCCACTATGGCTACACCTTC	CSAPTGAHYGYTF
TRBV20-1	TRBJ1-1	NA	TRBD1	TGCAGTGTGAGACAGGGGGCAGAAACTGAAGCTTTCTTT	CSVRQGAETEAFF
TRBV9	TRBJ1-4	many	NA	TGTGCCAGCAGCGAGGCAGTGGGCCGAAATGAAAAACTGTTTTTT	CASSEAVGRNEKLFF
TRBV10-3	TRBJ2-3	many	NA	TGTGCCATCAGTGTCCAGGGGGATACGCAGTATTTT	CAISVQGDTQYF
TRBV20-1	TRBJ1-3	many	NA	TGCAGTGCTAGAGAGGGGGGACCCGGAAACACCATATATTTT	CSAREGGPGNTIYF
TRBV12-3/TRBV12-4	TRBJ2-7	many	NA	TGTGCCAGCAGTTTACCGGCAGGGGTAGAGCAGTACTTC	CASSLPAGVEQYF
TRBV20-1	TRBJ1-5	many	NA	TGCAGTGCTAGTCGGGGAGGCAATCAGCCCCAGCATTTT	CSASRGGNQPQHF
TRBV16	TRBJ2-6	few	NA	TGTGCCAGCAGCCATCGGCGCCACTCTGGGGCCAACGTCCTGACTTTC	CASSHRRHSGANVLTF
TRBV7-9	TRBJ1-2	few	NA	TGTGCCAGCAGCTTAATAGGGTCCAGCCTGGGCTATGGCTACACCTTC	CASSLIGSSLGYGYTF